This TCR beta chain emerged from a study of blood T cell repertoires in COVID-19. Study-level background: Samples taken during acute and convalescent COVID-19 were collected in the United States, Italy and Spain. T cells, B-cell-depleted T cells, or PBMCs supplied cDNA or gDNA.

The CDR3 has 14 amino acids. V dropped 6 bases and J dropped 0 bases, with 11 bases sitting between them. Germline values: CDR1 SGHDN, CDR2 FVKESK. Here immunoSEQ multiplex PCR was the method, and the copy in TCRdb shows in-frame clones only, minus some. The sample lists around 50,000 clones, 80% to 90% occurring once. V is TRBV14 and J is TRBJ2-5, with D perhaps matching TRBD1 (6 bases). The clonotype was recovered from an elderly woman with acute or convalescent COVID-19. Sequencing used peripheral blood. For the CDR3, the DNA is TGTGCCAGCAGTCCTCAGGGGTACCAAGAGACCCAGTACTTC. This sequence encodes CASSPQGYQETQYF.